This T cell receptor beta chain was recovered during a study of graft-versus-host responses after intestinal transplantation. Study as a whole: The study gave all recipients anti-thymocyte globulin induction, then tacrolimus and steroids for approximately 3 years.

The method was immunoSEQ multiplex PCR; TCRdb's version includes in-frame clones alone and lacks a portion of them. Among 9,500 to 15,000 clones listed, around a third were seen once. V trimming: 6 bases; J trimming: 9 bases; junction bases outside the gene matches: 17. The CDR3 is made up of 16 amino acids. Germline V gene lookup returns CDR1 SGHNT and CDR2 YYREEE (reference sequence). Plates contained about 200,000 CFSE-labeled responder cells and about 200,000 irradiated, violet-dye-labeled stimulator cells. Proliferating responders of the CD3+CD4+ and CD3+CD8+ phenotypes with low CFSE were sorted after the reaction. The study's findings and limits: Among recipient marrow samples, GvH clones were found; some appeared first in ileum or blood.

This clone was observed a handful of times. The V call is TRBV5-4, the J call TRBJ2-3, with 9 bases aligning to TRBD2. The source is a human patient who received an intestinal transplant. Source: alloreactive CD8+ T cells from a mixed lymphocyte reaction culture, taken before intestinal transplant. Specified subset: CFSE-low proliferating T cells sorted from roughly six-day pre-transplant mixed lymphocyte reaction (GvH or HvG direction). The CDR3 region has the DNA TGTGCCAGCAATTTACCAACAGGGACTAGCCCCGTGACGCAGTATTTT. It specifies CASNLPTGTSPVTQYF.